One sample yielded the 27 T cell receptor beta chains listed below, sequenced in a study of blood T cell repertoires in COVID-19. Libraries were prepared by immunoSEQ multiplex PCR; TCRdb keeps only in-frame clonotypes and omits some of them. The sample contains approximately 160,000 clones, about 85% of which appear only once. Sequenced: peripheral blood. The receptor set was obtained from a man aged 65 to 79 who had recovered from COVID-19.

The CDR3 DNA sequence: TGCGCCAGCAGTCTCGGTAAAGAGAATAGCAATCAGCCCCAGCATTTT. Protein: CASSLGKENSNQPQHF. This chain joins TRBV23-1 and TRBJ1-5; D unresolved. TRBV23-1 qualifies as an ORF whose function is uncertain. The CDR3 length is 16 residues. V dropped 4 bases and J dropped 0 bases, with 13 bases sitting between them.

A remark on this clone: This same CDR3 is encoded by further DNA sequences in the sample. V gene TRBV3-1 (or the pseudogene TRBV3-2) combines with J gene TRBJ2-5; TRBD2 aligns across 9 bases. Germline V lookup: CDR1 LGHDT, CDR2 YNNKEL (reference sequence). Trimming took 1 base from V and 1 from J; bases not matched to a gene: 1. CDR3 length: 15 amino acids. This CDR3 reads CASSQGLAAQETQYF. CDR3 sequence (DNA): TGTGCCAGCAGCCAAGGACTAGCGGCCCAAGAGACCCAGTACTTC.

This clone was found once. The J gene is TRBJ2-1, the V gene TRBV3-1 (or the pseudogene TRBV3-2), with a possible D match to TRBD2 (6 bases). Germline values: CDR1 LGHDT, CDR2 YNNKEL (reference sequence). Deletions cut 1 base from V and 6 bases from J, with 16 bases between. The CDR3 length is 16 residues. Written as DNA, the CDR3 is TGTGCCAGCAGCCAAGGTGGGACTCAAGCAGGCAATGAGCAGTTCTTC. Translation: CASSQGGTQAGNEQFF.

The chain links TRBV15 to TRBJ2-7; D unclear. The CDR3 runs 13 residues. Per germline, CDR1 LNHNV and CDR2 YYDKDF (reference sequence). V was shortened by 5 bases and J by 2 bases, with 10 bases between the two germline ends. The CDR3 region has the DNA TGTGCCACCAGCGAGCAGGCCACCTACGAGCAGTACTTC. Translation gives CATSEQATYEQYF. The complete variable domain, with remaining parts taken from reference TRBV15 and TRBJ2-7, reads DAMVIQNPRYQVTQFGKPVTLSCSQTLNHNVMYWYQQKSSQAPKLLFHYYDKDFNNEADTPDNFQSRRPNTSFCFLDIRSPGLGDTAMYLCATSEQATYEQYFGPGTRLTVT.

The chain links TRBV9 to TRBJ2-1; TRBD1 might be the D (6 bases). Trimming cost V 2 bases and J 3 bases, with 18 bases left between them. Germline CDR1 SGDLS, CDR2 YYNGEE. The CDR3 loop spans 17 amino acids. The CDR3 DNA sequence: TGTGCCAGCAGCGTGAGTTTGGAACAGGGCGGCTACAATGAGCAGTTCTTC. This sequence encodes CASSVSLEQGGYNEQFF.

The chain links TRBV29-1 to TRBJ2-7, with 8 nucleotides matching TRBD1. Germline V lookup: CDR1 SQVTM, CDR2 ANQGSEA. The V segment lost 6 bases and the J segment 3 bases; nucleotides outside the gene matches: 10. The CDR3 runs to 14 residues. DNA for the CDR3: TGCAGCGTCCGCAACGGACAGGGAAACTACGAGCAGTACTTC. Amino acid sequence: CSVRNGQGNYEQYF.

The gene calls are TRBV10-3 and TRBJ2-5; D is perhaps TRBD2 (5 bases). The length of the CDR3 is 12 residues. From germline, CDR1 is ENHRY and CDR2 SYGVKD. Trimming cost V 6 bases and J 5 bases, with 10 bases left between them. CDR3 in DNA: TGTGCCATCAGCACTAGTCGTGAGACCCAGTACTTC. This sequence encodes CAISTSRETQYF.

This clone was seen only a few times. CDR3 sequence: CASRRDIIVHEQYF. The DNA of the CDR3 is TGTGCCAGCAGGAGGGACATCATCGTCCACGAGCAGTACTTC. The rearrangement links TRBV5-4 to TRBJ2-7, with D possibly TRBD1 on 6 matching bases. This CDR3 region has 14 residues. Trimming cost V 5 bases and J 5 bases, with 17 bases left between them. Germline V gene lookup returns CDR1 SGHNT and CDR2 YYREEE (reference sequence).

The rearrangement links TRBV2 to TRBJ2-5; a possible D gene is TRBD2 (6 bases). V was cut by 4 bases and J by 5 bases, with 14 bases left in between. The CDR3 spans 14 residues. The germline V gene encodes CDR1 SNHLY and CDR2 FYNNEI. This CDR3 reads CASSVFRAGETQYF. CDR3 sequence (DNA): TGTGCCAGCAGTGTGTTCAGGGCGGGGGAGACCCAGTACTTC.

This rearrangement joins TRBV6-1 to TRBJ1-3; TRBD1 might be the D (6 bases). Trimming cost V 1 base and J 0 bases, with 19 bases left between them. Germline loops: CDR1 MNHNS, CDR2 SASEGT. The CDR3 runs 19 residues. The CDR3 loop is CASSEEGWAGVSSGNTIYF. The DNA of the CDR3 is TGTGCCAGCAGTGAAGAAGGTTGGGCAGGGGTCAGCTCTGGAAACACCATATATTTT.

About this clone itself: At one of its ends the junction is not consistent with the germline gene, which may arise from a read error. CDR3 region: CAGRGDSHNEQFF. CDR3 DNA sequence: TGTGCCGGACGGGGGGACTCCCACAATGAGCAGTTCTTC. V and J are TRBV2 and TRBJ2-1; 7 bases match TRBD2. The CDR3 sequence is 13 residues long. Per germline, CDR1 SNHLY and CDR2 FYNNEI.

The chain employs TRBV11-3 and TRBJ2-3; D is perhaps TRBD2 (6 bases). CDR1 is SGHNT, CDR2 YENEEA, per germline. This CDR3 is built from 17 residues. Trimming removed 4 bases from V and 3 bases from J, with 20 bases in between. The DNA for the CDR3 is TGTGCCAGCAGCTCCCAACCTGGTGGGGGGAGGACAGATACGCAGTATTTT. Translated: CASSSQPGGGRTDTQYF.

The chain has TRBV18 and TRBJ2-7, with D maybe TRBD1 (5 bases). The CDR3 extends over 14 amino acids. V was clipped by 0 bases and J by 3 bases, with 9 bases between them. In germline, CDR1 is KGHSH, CDR2 LQKENI. The DNA for the CDR3 is TGTGCCAGCTCACCACCGGGGCAGATCTACGAGCAGTACTTC. It is translated as CASSPPGQIYEQYF.

This chain links TRBV6-5 with TRBJ2-1, with a tentative D call TRBD2 (6 bases). The germline V gene encodes CDR1 MNHEY and CDR2 SVGAGI. CDR3 length: 14 amino acids. Trimming stripped 7 bases from V and 2 bases from J, with 12 bases between. CDR3 coding DNA: TGTGCCAGCAAGGAGGGTCCAACCTACAATGAGCAGTTCTTC. The encoded protein is CASKEGPTYNEQFF.

The chain links TRBV3-1 (or the pseudogene TRBV3-2) to TRBJ1-4, with 7 bases identical to TRBD1. Germline V gives CDR1 LGHDT, CDR2 YNNKEL (reference sequence). CDR3 length: 12 residues. Trimming took 5 bases from V and 8 from J; bases not matched to a gene: 2. The CDR3 is CASSSGGEKLFF. In DNA form, the CDR3 reads TGTGCCAGCAGCTCAGGGGGGGAAAAACTGTTTTTT.

The V and J genes are TRBV30 and TRBJ2-3; D not resolved. V lost 5 bases and J lost 5, with 14 bases in between. The CDR3 extends over 13 amino acids. Germline V gene data show CDR1 as GTSNPN and CDR2 as SVGIG (reference sequence). The CDR3 is CAWCPDTQDTQYF. As DNA, the CDR3 is TGTGCCTGGTGCCCAGACACCCAAGATACGCAGTATTTT.

This chain links TRBV28 with TRBJ2-1; 9 bases line up with TRBD2. Looked up from germline, CDR1 is MDHEN and CDR2 is SYDVKM. Unmatched junction bases numbered 10, after V lost 6 bases and J lost 4 bases. The CDR3 covers 16 residues. CDR3 coding DNA: TGTGCCAGCAGCTCTCGGGAGGGACTAGCATACAATGAGCAGTTCTTC. The encoded protein is CASSSREGLAYNEQFF. The whole variable domain, filled in from reference TRBV28 and TRBJ2-1, reads DVKVTQSSRYLVKRTGEKVFLECVQDMDHENMFWYRQDPGLGLRLIYFSYDVKMKEKGDIPEGYSVSREKKERFSLILESASTNQTSMYLCASSSREGLAYNEQFFGPGTRLTVL.

This clone was recorded once. V gene TRBV7-2 combines with J gene TRBJ2-5; D is perhaps TRBD1 (5 bases). The CDR3 has 15 residues. Trimming stripped 2 bases from V and 5 bases from J, with 15 bases between. The germline gives CDR1 SGHTA, CDR2 FQGNSA. CDR3 protein: CASSLMGQGEETQYF. CDR3 DNA: TGTGCCAGCAGCTTAATGGGCCAGGGCGAGGAGACCCAGTACTTC.

The V gene is TRBV18, the J gene TRBJ2-7, with D perhaps TRBD2 (5 bases). This CDR3 comprises 14 residues. The germline V gene has CDR1 KGHSH and CDR2 LQKENI. V was clipped by 2 bases and J by 7 bases, with 15 bases between them. This CDR3 reads CASSPFERAGEQYF. Written as DNA, the CDR3 is TGTGCCAGCTCACCATTTGAGAGGGCAGGAGAGCAGTACTTC.

The genes are TRBV5-1 and TRBJ2-5, with 7 bases lining up with TRBD1. Germline V gene data show CDR1 as SGHRS and CDR2 as YFSETQ. The junction had 4 bases not matched to a gene; V was cut back by 1 base and J by 1 base. The CDR3 contains 15 residues. Here the CDR3 DNA reads TGCGCCAGCAGCTTGTTGGCAGGGGGCCAAGAGACCCAGTACTTC. It is translated as CASSLLAGGQETQYF.

The chain recombines TRBV9 with TRBJ2-2, with 7 nucleotides matching TRBD1. After removal of 2 bases from V and 6 bases from J, the junction contained 4 bases not matched to a gene. The CDR3 sequence is 14 residues long. The V gene's germline CDR1 is SGDLS and CDR2 YYNGEE. The CDR3 loop reads CASSVDREAGELFF. Here the CDR3 DNA reads TGTGCCAGCAGCGTTGACAGGGAAGCCGGGGAGCTGTTTTTT.

This clone turned up a few times. The J gene is TRBJ1-5, the V gene TRBV19, with unresolved D. From germline, CDR1 is LNHDA and CDR2 SQIVND (reference sequence). The CDR3 has 13 residues. Trimming removed 7 bases from V and 3 bases from J, with 10 bases in between. CDR3 bases: TGTGCCAGTACGGGCCGGGACAATCAGCCCCAGCATTTT. Its translation: CASTGRDNQPQHF.

CDR3 region: CASSEGTGRGTEAFF. The CDR3, as DNA: TGTGCCAGCAGTGAAGGGACAGGGCGTGGCACTGAAGCTTTCTTT. The chain recombines TRBV6-1 with TRBJ1-1; 8 bases are shared with TRBD1. This CDR3 is built from 15 residues. Germline CDR1 is MNHNS and CDR2 is SASEGT. Germline trimming cut 1 base from V and 4 bases from J; bases unmatched to any gene: 5.

The chain couples TRBV5-1 to TRBJ2-1; 12 bases are shared with TRBD1. V shed 6 bases, J shed 9 bases, and the junction held 10 bases outside the gene matches. The CDR3 contains 15 residues. The germline gives CDR1 SGHRS, CDR2 YFSETQ. CDR3: CASIPTGQGAGEQFF. CDR3 in DNA: TGCGCCAGCATCCCGACGGGACAGGGGGCTGGTGAGCAGTTCTTC.

This clone was picked up one time. The chain couples TRBV10-2 to TRBJ2-7; 13 positions match TRBD2. The CDR3 loop spans 16 amino acids. Losses at the gene ends were 2 bases for V and 7 bases for J; bases not matched to a gene: 8. Germline V CDR1 and CDR2: WSHSY, SAAADI. CDR3 residues: CASSEQTSGRTWEQYF. For the CDR3, the DNA is TGCGCCAGCAGTGAGCAGACTAGCGGGAGGACATGGGAGCAGTACTTC.

This clone is a singleton in its sample. This chain joins TRBV6-1 and TRBJ2-2; 7 nucleotides agree with TRBD2. Germline V gene data show CDR1 as MNHNS and CDR2 as SASEGT. This CDR3 is 14 amino acids long. V dropped 2 bases and J dropped 8; count of bases not matched to a gene: 5. The DNA for the CDR3 is TGTGCCAGCAGTGAACGGGGAGGGCTGGGGGAGCTGTTTTTT. It translates to CASSERGGLGELFF.

The chain employs TRBV4-1 and TRBJ1-6; no clear D. In germline, CDR1 is MGHRA, CDR2 YSYEKL. Trimming stripped 0 bases from V and 5 bases from J, with 8 bases between. The CDR3 covers 15 residues. CDR3 coding DNA: TGCGCCAGCAGCCAAGAGGTCGGGAATAATTCACCCCTCCACTTT. Translated: CASSQEVGNNSPLHF.